A selection of T cell receptor beta chains follows, all from one sample in a study of response to subunit inactivated influenza vaccine. TCRdb reprocessed the RT-PCR reads with MiXCR, giving one entry per CDR3 protein. Among approximately 700,000 distinct CDR3 sequences listed, around 14% were seen once. The sample consisted of PBMCs from blood, taken around 14 days before vaccination. These receptors all stem from a man aged 50 or older who received an inactivated influenza vaccine. CDR3s include the opening cysteine and the closing phenylalanine or tryptophan. Fields, in order: J gene, CDR3 length, D gene, V gene, clone size, CDR3 protein, CDR3 DNA. D genes are given only for firm matches. Clone size appears in some rows only: once, few, many, or a class for an expanded clone.

TRBJ2-3,14,-,TRBV7-9,-,CASSGGTPSDTQYF,TGTGCCAGCAGCGGAGGGACTCCGTCGGATACGCAGTATTTT
TRBJ2-3,13,-,TRBV7-2,few,CASSLGYGDTQYF,TGTGCCAGCAGCTTAGGGTACGGAGATACGCAGTATTTT
TRBJ2-5,13,-,TRBV29-1,-,CSVERPGSETQYF,TGCAGCGTTGAACGCCCGGGCAGCGAGACCCAGTACTTC
TRBJ2-5,15,TRBD2,TRBV7-9,-,CASSFISSGEETQYF,TGTGCCAGCAGCTTTATTTCTAGCGGGGAAGAGACCCAGTACTTC
TRBJ2-1,13,-,TRBV6-2/TRBV6-3,few,CASRRLGGNEQFF,TGTGCCAGCAGAAGACTAGGGGGCAATGAGCAGTTCTTC
TRBJ2-7,15,TRBD2,TRBV9,few,CASSPGTNAHLEQYF,TGTGCCAGCAGCCCCGGGACTAACGCTCACCTTGAGCAGTACTTC
TRBJ2-7,14,-,TRBV6-1,few,CASRPPGTSYEQYF,TGTGCCAGCAGACCACCGGGGACCAGTTACGAGCAGTACTTC
TRBJ2-7,12,-,TRBV5-5,-,CASGPGVGEQYF,TGTGCCAGCGGCCCTGGGGTCGGCGAGCAGTACTTC
TRBJ2-2,15,TRBD1,TRBV5-1,many,CASSLAGGDTGELFF,TGCGCCAGCAGCTTGGCAGGGGGCGACACCGGGGAGCTGTTTTTT
TRBJ2-5,15,TRBD1,TRBV6-1,many,CASSGGTGGKMTQYF,TGTGCCAGCAGTGGAGGGACAGGGGGGAAGATGACCCAGTACTTC
TRBJ2-3,13,TRBD2,TRBV29-1,few,CSVEAGGADTQYF,TGCAGCGTTGAGGCGGGAGGCGCAGATACGCAGTATTTT
TRBJ2-5,12,TRBD1,TRBV20-1,-,CSARTGRETQYF,TGCAGTGCAAGGACAGGCCGAGAGACCCAGTACTTC
TRBJ1-2,13,-,TRBV25-1,-,CASSEQGSYGYTF,TGTGCCAGCAGTGAACAGGGTAGTTATGGCTACACCTTC
TRBJ2-2,14,-,TRBV29-1,few,CSVEDSGLTGELFF,TGCAGCGTTGAAGACTCGGGGTTAACCGGGGAGCTGTTTTTT
TRBJ1-5,15,-,TRBV12-3/TRBV12-4,many,CASKPDEVDNQPQHF,TGTGCCAGCAAACCCGACGAGGTCGACAATCAGCCCCAGCATTTT
TRBJ2-1,12,-,TRBV9,-,CASSVADNEQFF,TGTGCCAGCAGCGTAGCGGACAATGAGCAGTTCTTC
TRBJ2-7,13,-,TRBV2,many,CASKLVLSYEQYF,TGTGCCAGTAAGTTGGTACTGTCGTACGAGCAGTACTTC
TRBJ2-6,17,TRBD1,TRBV4-2,-,CASSQEKAGTGGWFLTF,TGTGCCAGCAGCCAAGAAAAGGCCGGGACAGGGGGTTGGTTTCTGACTTTC
TRBJ1-1,13,TRBD1,TRBV10-3,-,CAISESTGFRTFF,TGTGCCATCAGTGAGTCGACAGGGTTTAGAACTTTCTTT
TRBJ1-2,13,-,TRBV29-1,-,CSVESGSYYGYTF,TGCAGCGTTGAATCGGGGAGCTACTATGGCTACACCTTC
TRBJ2-7,15,TRBD2,TRBV7-2,few,CASSLAFGTTYEQYF,TGTGCCAGCAGCTTAGCTTTCGGGACTACCTACGAGCAGTACTTC
TRBJ2-7,12,-,TRBV7-2,few,CASSLVSGEQYF,TGTGCCAGCAGCTTAGTCTCGGGGGAGCAGTACTTC
TRBJ1-4,18,-,TRBV11-1,-,CASSYRQSLKATNEKLFF,TGTGCCAGCAGCTATAGACAGTCCCTAAAGGCAACTAATGAAAAACTGTTTTTT
TRBJ2-1,13,TRBD2,TRBV20-1,few,CSARFAGAGEQFF,TGCAGTGCTAGATTCGCGGGAGCGGGTGAGCAGTTCTTC
TRBJ2-3,11,TRBD2,TRBV7-8,few,CASGREATQYF,TGTGCCAGCGGACGGGAGGCGACGCAGTATTTT
TRBJ2-2,18,TRBD2,TRBV2,-,CASSEEGLAGGNTGELFF,TGTGCCAGCAGTGAAGAGGGGCTAGCGGGGGGAAACACCGGGGAGCTGTTTTTT
TRBJ2-1,15,-,TRBV5-1,many,CASSLDQGSIGEQFF,TGCGCCAGCAGCTTAGACCAGGGGTCGATAGGTGAGCAGTTCTTC
TRBJ2-6,15,TRBD1,TRBV7-2,-,CASSMTGYGANVLTF,TGTGCCAGCAGCATGACAGGGTATGGGGCCAACGTCCTGACTTTC
TRBJ2-1,14,-,TRBV28,many,CASSLMYSRNEQFF,TGTGCCAGCAGTTTAATGTACTCCCGAAATGAGCAGTTCTTC
TRBJ2-3,13,-,TRBV25-1,-,CASSWRVEDTQYF,TGTGCCAGCAGCTGGCGAGTGGAAGATACGCAGTATTTT
TRBJ1-1,15,-,TRBV10-3,-,CAISDGGDQNTEAFF,TGTGCCATCAGTGACGGGGGGGACCAGAACACTGAAGCTTTCTTT
TRBJ1-1,15,TRBD1,TRBV7-9,few,CAGSRDRGHGTEAFF,TGTGCCGGGTCCCGGGACAGGGGGCATGGGACTGAAGCTTTCTTT
TRBJ2-1,16,TRBD2,TRBV6-5,-,CASSYPRLAGGNEQFF,TGTGCCAGCAGTTATCCCCGACTAGCGGGGGGCAATGAGCAGTTCTTC
TRBJ2-1,14,-,TRBV7-9,many,CASSLILSYNEQFF,TGTGCCAGCAGCTTGATTCTTAGCTACAATGAGCAGTTCTTC
TRBJ2-2,14,-,TRBV27,-,CASSWGAGAGELFF,TGTGCCAGCAGTTGGGGGGCCGGAGCCGGGGAGCTGTTTTTT
TRBJ1-1,13,-,TRBV12-3/TRBV12-4,-,CASSLYYDGEAFF,TGTGCCAGCAGTTTATACTACGACGGTGAAGCTTTCTTT
TRBJ2-7,15,-,TRBV4-3,-,CASSPGKGGYYEQYF,TGCGCCAGCAGCCCAGGAAAAGGAGGGTACTACGAGCAGTACTTC
TRBJ2-3,15,-,TRBV7-2,-,CASSPLLHRTDTQYF,TGTGCCAGCAGCCCGCTTCTCCACCGCACAGATACGCAGTATTTT
TRBJ2-1,17,TRBD2,TRBV11-2,few,CASSLFPSGAPYNEQFF,TGTGCCAGCAGCCTCTTCCCTAGCGGGGCCCCCTACAATGAGCAGTTCTTC
TRBJ2-5,15,-,TRBV29-1,-,CSVEDGGGATETQYF,TGCAGCGTGGAAGATGGGGGGGGCGCGACAGAGACCCAGTACTTC
TRBJ2-5,15,-,TRBV5-1,few,CASSLMRGAEETQYF,TGCGCCAGCAGCTTGATGAGGGGCGCGGAGGAGACCCAGTACTTC
TRBJ2-1,15,TRBD1,TRBV7-2,-,CVSSLGQGALNEQFF,TGTGTCAGCAGCCTAGGACAGGGGGCGTTGAATGAGCAGTTCTTC